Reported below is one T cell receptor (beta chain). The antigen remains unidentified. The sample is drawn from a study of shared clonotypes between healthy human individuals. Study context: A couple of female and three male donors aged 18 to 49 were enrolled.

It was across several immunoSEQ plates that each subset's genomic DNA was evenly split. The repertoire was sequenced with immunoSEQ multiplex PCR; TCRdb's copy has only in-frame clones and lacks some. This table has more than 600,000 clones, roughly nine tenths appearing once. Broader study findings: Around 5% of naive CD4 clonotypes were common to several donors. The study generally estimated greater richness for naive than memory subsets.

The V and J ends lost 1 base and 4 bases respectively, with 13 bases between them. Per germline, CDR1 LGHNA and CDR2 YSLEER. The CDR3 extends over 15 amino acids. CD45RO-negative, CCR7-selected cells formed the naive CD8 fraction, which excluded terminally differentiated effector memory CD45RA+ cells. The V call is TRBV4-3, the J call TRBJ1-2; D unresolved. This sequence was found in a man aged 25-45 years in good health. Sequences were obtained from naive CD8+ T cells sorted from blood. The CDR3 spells CASSQVVSTIYGYTF. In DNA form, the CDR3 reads TGCGCCAGCAGCCAAGTGGTGAGCACAATCTATGGCTACACCTTC.